This T cell receptor beta chain was sequenced in a study of OX40 agonist ivuxolimab in advanced cancers. Study context: There were three patients with partial responses, one having hepatocellular carcinoma and two cutaneous melanoma.

The repertoire was sequenced with immunoSEQ multiplex PCR; TCRdb's copy has only in-frame clones and lacks some. Here the sample spans more than 60,000 clones, 87% being singletons. The germline gives CDR1 MDHEN, CDR2 SYDVKM. This CDR3 region has 14 residues. V was cut by 2 bases and J by 1 base, with 8 bases left in between. The rearrangement links TRBV28 to TRBJ1-1; possible D gene TRBD1, 5 bases. The source of this sequence is an adult with an advanced solid tumor such as melanoma, head and neck, liver or kidney cancer. This specimen was CD4+ or CD8+ T cells sorted from blood, taken in a trial of the OX40 agonist ivuxolimab. This CDR3 reads CASSLGTANTEAFF. The CDR3 DNA sequence: TGTGCCAGCAGTTTAGGGACGGCGAACACTGAAGCTTTCTTT.